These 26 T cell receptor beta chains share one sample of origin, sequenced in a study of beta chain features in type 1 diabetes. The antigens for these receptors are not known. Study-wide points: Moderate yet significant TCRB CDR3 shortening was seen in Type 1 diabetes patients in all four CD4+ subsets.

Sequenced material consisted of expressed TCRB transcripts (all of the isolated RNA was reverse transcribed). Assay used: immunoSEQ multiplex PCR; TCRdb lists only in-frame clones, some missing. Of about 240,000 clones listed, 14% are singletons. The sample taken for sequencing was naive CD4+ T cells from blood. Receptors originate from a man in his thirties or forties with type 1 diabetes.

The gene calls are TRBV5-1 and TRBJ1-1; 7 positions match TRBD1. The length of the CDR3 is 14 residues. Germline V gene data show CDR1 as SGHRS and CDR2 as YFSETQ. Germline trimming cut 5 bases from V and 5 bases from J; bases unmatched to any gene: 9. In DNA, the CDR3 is TGCGCCAGCAGTTTTACAGGGGTCCATACTGAAGCTTTCTTT. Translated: CASSFTGVHTEAFF.

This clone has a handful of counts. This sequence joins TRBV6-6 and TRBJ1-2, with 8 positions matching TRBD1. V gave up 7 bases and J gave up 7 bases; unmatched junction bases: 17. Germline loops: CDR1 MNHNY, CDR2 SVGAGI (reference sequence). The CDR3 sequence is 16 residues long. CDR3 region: CASKSDRTGFIPGYTF. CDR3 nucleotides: TGTGCCAGCAAATCAGATCGGACAGGGTTTATTCCTGGCTACACCTTC.

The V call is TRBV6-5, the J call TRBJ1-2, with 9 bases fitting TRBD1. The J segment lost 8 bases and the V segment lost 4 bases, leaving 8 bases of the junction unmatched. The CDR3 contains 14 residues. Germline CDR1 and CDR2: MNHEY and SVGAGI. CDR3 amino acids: CASSSTTGGEGYTF. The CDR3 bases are TGTGCCAGCAGTTCAACAACAGGGGGCGAGGGCTACACCTTC.

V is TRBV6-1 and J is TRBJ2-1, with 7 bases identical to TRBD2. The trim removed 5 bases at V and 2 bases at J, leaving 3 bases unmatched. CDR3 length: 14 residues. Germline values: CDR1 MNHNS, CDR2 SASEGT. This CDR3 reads CASSRGVTYNEQFF. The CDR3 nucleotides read TGTGCCAGCAGTCGGGGGGTTACCTACAATGAGCAGTTCTTC.

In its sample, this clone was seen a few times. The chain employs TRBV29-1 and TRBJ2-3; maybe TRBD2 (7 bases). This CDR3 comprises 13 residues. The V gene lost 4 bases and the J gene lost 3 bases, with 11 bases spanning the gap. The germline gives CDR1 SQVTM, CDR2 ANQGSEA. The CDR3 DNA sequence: TGCAGCGTTGGGGGGGGGCTGACAGATACGCAGTATTTT. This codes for CSVGGGLTDTQYF.

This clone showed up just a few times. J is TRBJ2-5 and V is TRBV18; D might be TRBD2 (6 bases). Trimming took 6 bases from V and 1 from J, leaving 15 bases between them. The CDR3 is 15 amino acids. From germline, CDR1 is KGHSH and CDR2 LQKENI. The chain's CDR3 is CASSTGSLGQETQYF. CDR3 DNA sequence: TGTGCCAGCTCCACCGGGAGCTTGGGCCAAGAGACCCAGTACTTC. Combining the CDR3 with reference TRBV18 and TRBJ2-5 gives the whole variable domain NAGVMQNPRHLVRRRGQEARLRCSPMKGHSHVYWYRQLPEEGLKFMVYLQKENIIDESGMPKERFSAEFPKEGPSILRIQQVVRGDSAAYFCASSTGSLGQETQYFGPGTRLLVL.

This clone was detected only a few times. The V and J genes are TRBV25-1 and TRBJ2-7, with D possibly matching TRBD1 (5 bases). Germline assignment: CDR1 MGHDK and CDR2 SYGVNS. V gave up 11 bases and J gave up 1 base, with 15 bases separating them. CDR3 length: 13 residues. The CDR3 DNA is TGTGCCGGACAACCAAACAGATCCTACGAGCAGTACTTC. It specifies CAGQPNRSYEQYF.

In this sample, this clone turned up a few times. CDR3 protein: CASSRQPSHEQYF. The CDR3 DNA is TGTGCCAGCAGCCGACAGCCGTCACACGAGCAGTACTTC. This sequence joins TRBV7-9 and TRBJ2-7; a weak D match, TRBD1 (5 bases). V shed 5 bases and J shed 5 bases, with 13 bases lying between them. CDR1 SEHNR and CDR2 FQNEAQ come from the germline V gene (reference sequence). The CDR3 sequence is 13 residues long. The full variable domain, completed using reference TRBV7-9 and TRBJ2-7, is DTGVSQNPRHKITKRGQNVTFRCDPISEHNRLYWYRQTLGQGPEFLTYFQNEAQLEKSRLLSDRFSAERPKGSFSTLEIQRTEQGDSAMYLCASSRQPSHEQYFGPGTRLTVT.

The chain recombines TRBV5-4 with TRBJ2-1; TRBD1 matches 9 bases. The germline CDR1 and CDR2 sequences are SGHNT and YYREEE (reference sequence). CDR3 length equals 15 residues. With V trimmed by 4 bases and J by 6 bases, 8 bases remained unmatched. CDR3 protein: CASSPGTGRFNEQFF. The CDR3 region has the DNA TGTGCCAGCAGCCCTGGGACAGGGAGATTCAATGAGCAGTTCTTC.

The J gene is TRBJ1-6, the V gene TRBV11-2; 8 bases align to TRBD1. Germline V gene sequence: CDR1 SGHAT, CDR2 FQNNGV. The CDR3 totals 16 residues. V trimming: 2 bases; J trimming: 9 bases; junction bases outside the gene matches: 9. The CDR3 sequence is CASSLSQGTGASPLHF. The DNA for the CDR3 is TGTGCCAGCAGCTTATCACAGGGGACAGGCGCTTCACCCCTCCACTTT.

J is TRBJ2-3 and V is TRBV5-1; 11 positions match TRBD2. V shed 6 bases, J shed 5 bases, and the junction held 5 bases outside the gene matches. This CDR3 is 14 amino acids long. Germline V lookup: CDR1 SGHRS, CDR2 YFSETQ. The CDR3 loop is CASTQLAGEDTQYF. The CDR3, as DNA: TGCGCCAGCACCCAACTAGCGGGGGAAGATACGCAGTATTTT.

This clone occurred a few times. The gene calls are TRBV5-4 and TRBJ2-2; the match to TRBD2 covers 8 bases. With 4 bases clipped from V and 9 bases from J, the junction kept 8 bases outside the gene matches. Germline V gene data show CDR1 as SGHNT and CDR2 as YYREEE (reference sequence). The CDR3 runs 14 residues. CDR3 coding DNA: TGTGCCAGCAGCACCCGGGGGGGCGAGCGGGAGCTGTTTTTT. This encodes CASSTRGGERELFF. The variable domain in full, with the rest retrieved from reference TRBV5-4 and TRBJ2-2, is ETGVTQSPTHLIKTRGQQVTLRCSSQSGHNTVSWYQQALGQGPQFIFQYYREEENGRGNFPPRFSGLQFPNYSSELNVNALELDDSALYLCASSTRGGERELFFGEGSRLTVL.

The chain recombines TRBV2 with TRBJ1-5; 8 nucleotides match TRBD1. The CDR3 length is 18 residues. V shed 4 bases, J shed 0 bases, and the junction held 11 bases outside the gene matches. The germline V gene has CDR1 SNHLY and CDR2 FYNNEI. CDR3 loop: CASSGLMDRVNSNQPQHF. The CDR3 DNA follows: TGTGCCAGCAGTGGTTTAATGGACAGGGTAAATAGCAATCAGCCCCAGCATTTT.

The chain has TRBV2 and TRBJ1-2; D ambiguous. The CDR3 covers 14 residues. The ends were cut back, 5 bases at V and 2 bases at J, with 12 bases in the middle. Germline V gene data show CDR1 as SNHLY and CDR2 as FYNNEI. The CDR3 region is CASSSYDTNYGYTF. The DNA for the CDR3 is TGTGCCAGCAGTTCGTACGACACAAACTATGGCTACACCTTC. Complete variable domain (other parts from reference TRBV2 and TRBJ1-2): EPEVTQTPSHQVTQMGQEVILRCVPISNHLYFYWYRQILGQKVEFLVSFYNNEISEKSEIFDDQFSVERPDGSNFTLKIRSTKLEDSAMYFCASSSYDTNYGYTFGSGTRLTVV.

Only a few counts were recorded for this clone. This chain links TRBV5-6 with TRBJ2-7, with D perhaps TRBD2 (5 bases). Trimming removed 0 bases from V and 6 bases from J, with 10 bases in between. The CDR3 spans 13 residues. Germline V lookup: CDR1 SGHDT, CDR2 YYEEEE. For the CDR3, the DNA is TGTGCCAGCAGCTTGGAAGGACGGGGCGAGCAGTACTTC. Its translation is CASSLEGRGEQYF.

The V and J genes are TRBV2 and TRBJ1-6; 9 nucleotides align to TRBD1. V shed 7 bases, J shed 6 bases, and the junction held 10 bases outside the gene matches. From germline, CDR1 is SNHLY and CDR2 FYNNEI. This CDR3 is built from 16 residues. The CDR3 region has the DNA TGTGCCAGCAATCACGGACAGGGGTTAAGTAATTCACCCCTCCACTTT. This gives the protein CASNHGQGLSNSPLHF.

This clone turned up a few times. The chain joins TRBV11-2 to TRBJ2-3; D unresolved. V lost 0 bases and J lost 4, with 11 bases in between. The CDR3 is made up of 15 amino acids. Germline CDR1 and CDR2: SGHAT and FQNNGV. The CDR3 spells CASSLDWSTADTQYF. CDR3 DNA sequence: TGTGCCAGCAGCTTAGATTGGAGTACCGCAGATACGCAGTATTTT.

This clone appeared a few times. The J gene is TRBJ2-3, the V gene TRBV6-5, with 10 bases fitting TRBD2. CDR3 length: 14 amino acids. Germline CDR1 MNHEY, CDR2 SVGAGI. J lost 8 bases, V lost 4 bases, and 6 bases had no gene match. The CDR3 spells CASSSLAGKATQYF. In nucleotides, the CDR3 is TGTGCCAGCAGTTCACTAGCGGGAAAGGCTACGCAGTATTTT.

The CDR3 spells CASSPLAHEKLFF. CDR3 nucleotides: TGTGCCAGCTCACCATTGGCTCACGAAAAACTGTTTTTT. V gene TRBV18 combines with J gene TRBJ1-4; no reliable D call. The CDR3 covers 13 residues. Germline values: CDR1 KGHSH, CDR2 LQKENI. The V end was cut by 2 bases, the J end by 8 bases, with 9 bases between.

DNA of the CDR3: TGTGCCAGCAGCTTGTTCGGGACAGGGGCCTACAATGAGCAGTTCTTC. This sequence encodes CASSLFGTGAYNEQFF. The rearrangement links TRBV5-4 to TRBJ2-1; 10 bases agree with TRBD1. CDR3 length equals 16 residues. J was trimmed by 2 bases and V by 1 base; bases with no gene match: 3. Germline loops: CDR1 SGHNT, CDR2 YYREEE (reference sequence).

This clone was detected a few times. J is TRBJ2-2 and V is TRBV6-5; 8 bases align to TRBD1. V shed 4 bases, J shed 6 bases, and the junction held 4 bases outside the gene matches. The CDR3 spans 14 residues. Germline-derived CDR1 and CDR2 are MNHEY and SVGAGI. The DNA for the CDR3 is TGTGCCAGCAGTTTTCAGGGGGCGTCCGGGGAGCTGTTTTTT. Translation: CASSFQGASGELFF.

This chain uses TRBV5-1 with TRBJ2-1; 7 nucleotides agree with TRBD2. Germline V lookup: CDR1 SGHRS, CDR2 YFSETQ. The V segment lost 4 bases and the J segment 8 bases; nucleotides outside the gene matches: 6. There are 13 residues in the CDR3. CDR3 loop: CASSPGRGDEQFF. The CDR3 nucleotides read TGCGCCAGCAGCCCCGGTCGGGGGGATGAGCAGTTCTTC.

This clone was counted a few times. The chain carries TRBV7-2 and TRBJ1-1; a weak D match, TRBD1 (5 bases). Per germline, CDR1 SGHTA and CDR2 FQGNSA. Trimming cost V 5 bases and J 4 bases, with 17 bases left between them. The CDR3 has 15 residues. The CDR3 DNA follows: TGTGCCAGCAGCCGCGCGGGGCTGGGGTCCACTGAAGCTTTCTTT. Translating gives CASSRAGLGSTEAFF.

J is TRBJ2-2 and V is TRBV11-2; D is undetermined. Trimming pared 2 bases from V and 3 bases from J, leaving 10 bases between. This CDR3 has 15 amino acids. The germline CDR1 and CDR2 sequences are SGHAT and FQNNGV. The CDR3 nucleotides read TGTGCCAGCAGCTTAAAAGCGCGAGACACCGGGGAGCTGTTTTTT. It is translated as CASSLKARDTGELFF.

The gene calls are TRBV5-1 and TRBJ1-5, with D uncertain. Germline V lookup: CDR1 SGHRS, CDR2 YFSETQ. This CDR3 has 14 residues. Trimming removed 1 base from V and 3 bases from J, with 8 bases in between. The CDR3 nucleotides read TGCGCCAGCAGCTTGTTGGGCCTCAATCAGCCCCAGCATTTT. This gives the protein CASSLLGLNQPQHF.

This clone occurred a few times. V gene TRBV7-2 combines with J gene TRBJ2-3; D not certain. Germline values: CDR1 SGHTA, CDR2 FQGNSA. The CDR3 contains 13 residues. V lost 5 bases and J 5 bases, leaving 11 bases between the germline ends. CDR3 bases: TGTGCCAGCAGCCCCCGAAGAGTAGATACGCAGTATTTT. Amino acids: CASSPRRVDTQYF.